This record concerns one TCR beta chain sequence. The sample holds other DNA sequences that translate to the same CDR3. Original data processing: Researchers report that nucleated cell counts were estimated from reference gene primer amplification. The data were produced by immunoSEQ multiplex PCR, yet TCRdb's version contains in-frame clones alone and is incomplete. V and J calls and clone size are given by that table; D and trimming were obtained from the DNA. The table shows 450,000 or so clones, with 89% occurring only once. CDR3 length: 14 amino acids. Germline lookup yields CDR1 LNHDA and CDR2 SQIVND (reference sequence). V lost 1 base and J lost 1; bases outside the gene matches: 0. Followed longitudinally, the Seattle patients had been enrolled during active infection. The data derive from a study of blood T cell repertoires in COVID-19. Study in general: The cDNA or gDNA used as material had been derived from T cells, B-cell-depleted T cells, or PBMCs.

The receptor comes from a woman aged 40-49 years with COVID-19, enrolled during active disease. Sample: peripheral blood. This sequence joins TRBV19 and TRBJ2-7; 8 nucleotides match TRBD2. The CDR3 nucleotides are TGTGCCAGTAGTATAGCGGGAGGGTCCTACGAGCAGTACTTC. This codes for CASSIAGGSYEQYF.